The 30 T cell receptor beta chains below were found in one sample sequenced in a study of T cells of healthy individuals. TCRdb recomputed calls from the 5' RACE reads with MiXCR, one row per CDR3 protein. The table records around 83,000 distinct CDR3 sequences, more than 4.5% of them present only once. The receptors originated from a female donor in good health.

This clonotype was seen ten or more times. J is TRBJ2-3 and V is TRBV11-1; weak D call: TRBD2 (6 bases). The germline gives CDR1 SGHAT, CDR2 FQDESV (reference sequence). The V gene lost 7 bases and the J gene lost 1 base, with 18 bases spanning the gap. The CDR3 spans 16 residues. The CDR3 here is CASTTLQGGRTDTQYF. Written as DNA, the CDR3 is TGTGCCAGCACGACACTGCAGGGAGGCCGCACAGATACGCAGTATTTT.

This clonotype has only a few counts. The chain uses TRBV7-2 and TRBJ2-2; D unresolved. Per germline, CDR1 SGHTA and CDR2 FQGNSA. CDR3 size: 13 residues. The germline V and J ends were trimmed by 5 bases and 6 bases, with 10 bases remaining between them. CDR3 sequence: CASSPLGPGELFF. DNA of the CDR3: TGTGCCAGCAGCCCTCTTGGGCCCGGGGAGCTGTTTTTT.

This clonotype has a count of ten or more. CDR3 protein: CASSHSYEQYF. CDR3 bases: TGTGCCAGCAGCCACTCCTACGAGCAGTACTTC. The genes are TRBV7-9 and TRBJ2-7; no reliable D call. This CDR3 region has 11 residues. CDR1 is SEHNR and CDR2 is FQNEAQ in the germline V gene (reference sequence). The V gene lost 5 bases and the J gene lost 0 bases, with 2 bases spanning the gap.

To note about this clonotype: A read error may account for a junction end that differs from germline. The rearrangement uses TRBV29-1 and TRBJ1-1, with unresolved D. This CDR3 is 11 amino acids long. The germline V gene has CDR1 SQVTM and CDR2 ANQGSEA. CDR3: CSVVKGLEAYF. The CDR3 nucleotides read TGCAGCGTTGTAAAGGGCCTAGAAGCTTACTTT.

V is TRBV6-2 or TRBV6-3 and J is TRBJ1-5, with D perhaps matching TRBD1 (6 bases). CDR3 length: 15 residues. Germline V gene sequence: CDR1 MNHEY, CDR2 SVGEGT. Trimming took 5 bases from V and 1 from J, leaving 12 bases between them. The CDR3 sequence is CASSQGLLSNQPQHF. In nucleotides, the CDR3 is TGTGCCAGCAGTCAGGGGCTTCTGAGCAATCAGCCCCAGCATTTT.

This clonotype appeared many times. This chain connects TRBV29-1 to TRBJ1-5, with 8 bases lining up with TRBD1. With V trimmed by 3 bases and J by 10 bases, 8 bases remained unmatched. Per germline, CDR1 SQVTM and CDR2 ANQGSEA. The CDR3 length is 13 residues. Here the CDR3 reads CSVDTGQGQPQHF. The CDR3 bases are TGCAGCGTTGATACTGGACAGGGTCAACCCCAGCATTTT.

The table lists this clonotype with a few counts. This chain connects TRBV11-1 to TRBJ2-1, with TRBD2 identical over 10 bases. This CDR3 is built from 16 residues. The trim removed 5 bases at V and 10 bases at J, leaving 14 bases unmatched. Germline V gene data show CDR1 as SGHAT and CDR2 as FQDESV (reference sequence). CDR3 nucleotides: TGTGCCAGCAGCGGATCTAGCGGGAGTCTTGCGTGGGAGCAGTTCTTC. Encoded protein: CASSGSSGSLAWEQFF.

At least ten counts were recorded for this clonotype. J is TRBJ2-1 and V is TRBV12-3 or TRBV12-4; D is unresolved. V dropped 6 bases and J dropped 5 bases, with 8 bases sitting between them. The CDR3 sequence is 12 residues long. CDR3 amino acids: CASSPLDNEQFF. The DNA for the CDR3 is TGTGCCAGCAGCCCCTTAGACAATGAGCAGTTCTTC.

This clonotype has a count of ten or more. The chain employs TRBV11-2 and TRBJ1-4; a weak D match, TRBD1 (6 bases). The V end was cut by 0 bases, the J end by 7 bases, with 12 bases between. The CDR3 totals 15 residues. The germline CDR1 and CDR2 sequences are SGHAT and FQNNGV. CDR3 in DNA: TGTGCCAGCAGCTTAGATCCACAGGGCGGTGAAAAACTGTTTTTT. It translates to CASSLDPQGGEKLFF.

This clonotype occurred many times. The rearrangement joins TRBV20-1 to TRBJ2-7; possibly TRBD1 or TRBD2 for D (5 bases each). Trimming removed 5 bases from V and 2 bases from J, with 16 bases in between. The CDR3 has 14 amino acids. CDR1 is DFQATT and CDR2 is SNEGSKA in the germline V gene (reference sequence). This chain's CDR3 is CSAEGYSDAYEQYF. CDR3 sequence (DNA): TGCAGTGCTGAGGGGTACAGCGATGCCTACGAGCAGTACTTC.

At least ten counts were recorded for this clonotype. The V and J genes are TRBV6-1 and TRBJ1-1; unclear D gene. The CDR3 loop spans 13 amino acids. Trimming pared 3 bases from V and 2 bases from J, leaving 7 bases between. Germline CDR1 and CDR2: MNHNS and SASEGT. In nucleotides, the CDR3 is TGTGCCAGCAGTGACACCCGTAACACTGAAGCTTTCTTT. Its translation is CASSDTRNTEAFF.

As for this clonotype: This may be a read error: a much more frequent sequence differs by one nucleotide. V gene TRBV27 combines with J gene TRBJ2-5, with TRBD1 matching 8 bases. Trimming took 3 bases from V and 1 from J; bases not matched to a gene: 1. CDR1 MNHEY and CDR2 SMNVEV come from the germline V gene (reference sequence). This CDR3 has 14 residues. The CDR3 region is CASSFQGAQETQYF. In DNA, the CDR3 is TGTGCCAGCAGTTTTCAGGGGGCCCAAGAGACCCAGTACTTC.

This clonotype appeared many times. The chain is built from TRBV12-3 or TRBV12-4 and TRBJ1-5, with a possible D match to TRBD1 (6 bases). The germline V and J ends were trimmed by 6 bases and 9 bases, with 15 bases remaining between them. This CDR3 spans 13 amino acids. The CDR3 here is CASSLQGSLPQHF. In nucleotides, the CDR3 is TGTGCCAGCAGCTTACAGGGTAGTCTGCCCCAGCATTTT.

The rearrangement joins TRBV3-1 to TRBJ2-1; D is undetermined. This CDR3 is built from 15 residues. V was clipped by 0 bases and J by 4 bases, with 10 bases between them. CDR1 is LGHDT and CDR2 is YNNKEL in the germline V gene (reference sequence). CDR3: CASSQDTVRYNEQFF. The CDR3 bases are TGTGCCAGCAGCCAAGATACGGTCCGGTACAATGAGCAGTTCTTC.

This clonotype appeared a few times. CDR3 region: CASSKTYNEQFF. Written as DNA, the CDR3 is TGTGCCAGCAGTAAAACCTACAATGAGCAGTTCTTC. V and J are TRBV27 and TRBJ2-1, with D uncertain. The V end was cut by 5 bases, the J end by 2 bases, with 4 bases between. Germline CDR1 and CDR2: MNHEY and SMNVEV (reference sequence). The CDR3 is 12 residues long.

This clonotype was recorded at least ten times. The chain has TRBV27 and TRBJ1-2; tentative D call: TRBD1 (6 bases). The V end was cut by 7 bases, the J end by 6 bases, with 15 bases between. Germline V lookup: CDR1 MNHEY, CDR2 SMNVEV (reference sequence). The CDR3 runs to 13 residues. In DNA, the CDR3 is TGTGCCAGCAAAACACCGGGGACAAATGGCTACACCTTC. This translates into CASKTPGTNGYTF.

A few counts support this clonotype. This chain connects TRBV4-2 to TRBJ2-5; TRBD2 matches 7 bases. The junction had 12 bases not matched to a gene; V was cut back by 0 bases and J by 5 bases. Germline V gene sequence: CDR1 LGHNA, CDR2 YNFKEQ. CDR3 length: 17 amino acids. DNA for the CDR3: TGTGCCAGCAGCCAAGATCCAGCTAGCGGAGGGTGGGAGACCCAGTACTTC. Protein: CASSQDPASGGWETQYF.

The V call is TRBV10-3, the J call TRBJ1-2; 7 bases are shared with TRBD1. From germline, CDR1 is ENHRY and CDR2 SYGVKD. The CDR3 loop spans 14 amino acids. Trimming cost V 4 bases and J 4 bases; bases outside gene matches: 6. The chain's CDR3 is CAISGGTEPYGYTF. In DNA form, the CDR3 reads TGTGCCATCAGTGGGGGGACAGAACCCTATGGCTACACCTTC.

This clonotype occurred many times. The chain employs TRBV28 and TRBJ2-3, with 10 bases fitting TRBD2. The CDR3 has 14 amino acids. From germline, CDR1 is MDHEN and CDR2 SYDVKM. V lost 6 bases, J lost 2 bases, and 2 bases stayed unmatched. Here the CDR3 DNA reads TGTGCCAGCAGGCTAGCGGGAGCCACAGATACGCAGTATTTT. This sequence encodes CASRLAGATDTQYF.

This chain joins TRBV20-1 and TRBJ2-2; possibly TRBD2 for D (5 bases). The V end lost 4 bases, the J end lost 1 base, and 10 bases lay between the germline ends. In germline, CDR1 is DFQATT, CDR2 SNEGSKA (reference sequence). CDR3 length: 14 residues. The DNA of the CDR3 is TGCAGTGCTAACAGCGGACTGAACACCGGGGAGCTGTTTTTT. Encoded protein: CSANSGLNTGELFF.

On this clonotype itself: A read error is possible here, since a much larger clone lies one base away. The rearrangement uses TRBV12-3 or TRBV12-4 and TRBJ1-5; D gene unclear. The CDR3 length is 14 residues. The CDR3 here is CASSLSRSNQPQNF. The CDR3 nucleotides read TGTGCCAGCAGTTTGAGTCGGAGCAATCAGCCCCAGAATTTT.

The sample holds many counts of this clonotype. The chain couples TRBV29-1 to TRBJ2-1; D is unclear. V was shortened by 4 bases and J by 0 bases, with 10 bases between the two germline ends. The germline gives CDR1 SQVTM, CDR2 ANQGSEA. The CDR3 loop spans 14 amino acids. This chain's CDR3 is CSVVQKYSYNEQFF. DNA of the CDR3: TGCAGCGTTGTTCAGAAATACTCCTACAATGAGCAGTTCTTC.

The chain combines TRBV7-9 with TRBJ2-1; 11 nucleotides line up with TRBD2. V shed 4 bases, J shed 4 bases, and the junction held 6 bases outside the gene matches. This CDR3 comprises 16 residues. Germline lookup yields CDR1 SEHNR and CDR2 FQNEAQ (reference sequence). This CDR3 reads CASSSIAGGEYNEQFF. DNA for the CDR3: TGTGCCAGCAGCTCAATAGCGGGAGGGGAATACAATGAGCAGTTCTTC.

The rearrangement joins TRBV20-1 to TRBJ1-5; 7 bases agree with TRBD1. CDR3 size: 14 residues. The V gene end was trimmed by 3 bases and the J gene end by 2 bases; junction bases not matched to a gene: 4. Germline V gene lookup returns CDR1 DFQATT and CDR2 SNEGSKA (reference sequence). The CDR3 is CSAREGAGNQPQHF. DNA for the CDR3: TGCAGTGCTAGGGAGGGGGCGGGCAATCAGCCCCAGCATTTT.

The chain has TRBV4-3 and TRBJ2-6, with D possibly matching TRBD2 (5 bases). The V and J ends lost 0 bases and 0 bases respectively, with 15 bases between them. The germline V gene has CDR1 LGHNA and CDR2 YSLEER. CDR3 length: 19 residues. The CDR3 region has the DNA TGCGCCAGCAGCCAAGATCCCGCGGTTGGGAGCTCTGGGGCCAACGTCCTGACTTTC. This codes for CASSQDPAVGSSGANVLTF.

Many counts were recorded for this clonotype. The CDR3 reads CATSDPPEDTQYF. CDR3 nucleotide sequence: TGTGCCACCAGTGATCCCCCCGAGGATACGCAGTATTTT. The rearrangement joins TRBV24-1 to TRBJ2-3; no definite D call. V was trimmed by 3 bases and J by 6 bases, leaving 9 bases between them. Germline loops: CDR1 KGHDR, CDR2 SFDVKD. This CDR3 is 13 amino acids long.

This clonotype was counted ten times or more. J is TRBJ2-3 and V is TRBV20-1; D uncertain. Germline loops: CDR1 DFQATT, CDR2 SNEGSKA (reference sequence). Between the trimmed V and J ends, which lost 3 bases and 1 base, there was a span of 11 bases. This CDR3 has 14 residues. This CDR3 reads CSASDMAGTDTQYF. The CDR3 bases are TGCAGTGCTAGTGACATGGCGGGCACAGATACGCAGTATTTT.

This clonotype was detected a few times. The chain has TRBV30 and TRBJ1-5; no reliable D call. Germline CDR1 and CDR2: GTSNPN and SVGIG (reference sequence). Trimming left V 5 bases short and J 5 bases short, with 16 bases between. The CDR3 is 14 amino acids. In DNA form, the CDR3 reads TGTGCCTGGTCATCACGGGCTACGGATCAGCCCCAGCATTTT. Encoded protein: CAWSSRATDQPQHF.

This chain connects TRBV12-3 or TRBV12-4 to TRBJ1-3; TRBD1 matches 7 bases. This CDR3 is 18 amino acids long. Trimming removed 0 bases from V and 3 bases from J; junction bases left unmatched: 11. DNA for the CDR3: TGTGCCAGCAGTTTAGCGACCCTGGGACAGAGGAATGGAAACACCATATATTTT. Its protein product is CASSLATLGQRNGNTIYF.

The J gene is TRBJ1-1, the V gene TRBV15; 7 positions match TRBD1. The CDR3 sequence is 16 residues long. Germline-derived CDR1 and CDR2 are LNHNV and YYDKDF (reference sequence). J gave up 4 bases and V 6 bases, and 14 bases lay outside the gene matches. CDR3 residues: CATRTLQQGLGTEAFF. The CDR3 nucleotides read TGTGCCACCAGGACCCTTCAACAGGGGTTGGGCACTGAAGCTTTCTTT.